The rows below give T cell receptor beta chains drawn from one sample of a study of CD8 T cells in ankylosing spondylitis. TCRdb reprocessed the 5' RACE reads via MiXCR and lists one record per CDR3 protein. The sample consists of some 140,000 distinct CDR3 sequences, approximately 7.3% of them appearing once. The sample was blood, either unsorted or a sorted T cell fraction (not recorded which). The receptors were sampled from a female donor with ankylosing spondylitis or in good health (not recorded which). Each CDR3 is given with its conserved first and last residue. Fields, in order: clone size, V gene, J gene, D gene, CDR3 protein, CDR3 DNA. The D gene is left open where the match is weak. Size tells how often a clone was seen (once, few, many) or the class of an expanded clone, and some rows leave it out.

clone_size: many
v_call: TRBV27
j_call: TRBJ1-2
d_call: -
cdr3_aa: CASSSLENYGYTF
cdr3_nt: TGTGCCAGCAGTTCACTAGAGAACTATGGCTACACCTTC

clone_size: many
v_call: TRBV6-1
j_call: TRBJ2-7
d_call: -
cdr3_aa: CASRPGRDYEQYF
cdr3_nt: TGTGCCAGCAGACCCGGCAGGGACTACGAGCAGTACTTC

clone_size: many
v_call: TRBV27
j_call: TRBJ1-2
d_call: TRBD1
cdr3_aa: CASSWGQGSRTGGGYTF
cdr3_nt: TGTGCCAGCAGTTGGGGACAGGGAAGTCGAACCGGCGGTGGCTACACCTTC

clone_size: many
v_call: TRBV11-2
j_call: TRBJ2-7
d_call: TRBD1
cdr3_aa: CASSLVGGQFYEQYF
cdr3_nt: TGTGCCAGCAGCTTAGTAGGGGGACAGTTCTACGAGCAGTACTTC

clone_size: many
v_call: TRBV10-3
j_call: TRBJ2-3
d_call: -
cdr3_aa: CAISVETDTQYF
cdr3_nt: TGTGCCATCAGTGTCGAGACAGATACGCAGTATTTT

clone_size: many
v_call: TRBV20-1
j_call: TRBJ2-3
d_call: TRBD2
cdr3_aa: CSALRLAGHTDTQYF
cdr3_nt: TGCAGTGCCCTACGACTAGCGGGGCACACAGATACGCAGTATTTT

clone_size: few
v_call: TRBV6-2/TRBV6-3
j_call: TRBJ2-7
d_call: -
cdr3_aa: CASSYRAASYEQYF
cdr3_nt: TGTGCCAGCAGTTACAGGGCAGCTTCCTACGAGCAGTACTTC

clone_size: many
v_call: TRBV7-9
j_call: TRBJ2-1
d_call: -
cdr3_aa: CASSLNSDNEQFF
cdr3_nt: TGTGCCAGCAGCCTCAACAGTGACAATGAGCAGTTCTTC

clone_size: many
v_call: TRBV7-9
j_call: TRBJ1-2
d_call: -
cdr3_aa: CASSLGGGAEGYGYTF
cdr3_nt: TGTGCCAGCAGCCTAGGTGGAGGAGCGGAGGGCTATGGCTACACCTTC

clone_size: many
v_call: TRBV15
j_call: TRBJ2-3
d_call: -
cdr3_aa: CATSRQGTSTDTQYF
cdr3_nt: TGTGCCACCAGCAGGCAGGGGACTAGCACAGATACGCAGTATTTT

clone_size: many
v_call: TRBV29-1
j_call: TRBJ1-2
d_call: TRBD1
cdr3_aa: CSVELGTEIGYTF
cdr3_nt: TGCAGCGTTGAACTGGGGACAGAGATCGGCTACACCTTC

clone_size: -
v_call: TRBV15
j_call: TRBJ1-6
d_call: -
cdr3_aa: CATSSYTTGSARSPLHF
cdr3_nt: TGTGCCACCAGCAGTTATACGACAGGTTCCGCCAGGTCACCCCTCCACTTT

clone_size: many
v_call: TRBV25-1
j_call: TRBJ1-4
d_call: -
cdr3_aa: CASSDRASGGGNEKLFF
cdr3_nt: TGTGCCAGCAGTGACCGGGCCTCAGGCGGGGGTAATGAAAAACTGTTTTTT

clone_size: many
v_call: TRBV20-1
j_call: TRBJ2-1
d_call: -
cdr3_aa: CSARDPPDNEQFF
cdr3_nt: TGCAGTGCTAGAGATCCCCCAGACAATGAGCAGTTCTTC

clone_size: -
v_call: TRBV6-1
j_call: TRBJ2-2
d_call: -
cdr3_aa: CASTPGRVNTGELFF
cdr3_nt: TGTGCCAGCACACCGGGCAGGGTAAACACCGGGGAGCTGTTTTTT

clone_size: many
v_call: TRBV12-3/TRBV12-4
j_call: TRBJ1-5
d_call: -
cdr3_aa: CASSLQKGRQPQHF
cdr3_nt: TGTGCCAGCAGTTTACAGAAGGGTAGACAGCCCCAGCATTTT

clone_size: -
v_call: TRBV10-3
j_call: TRBJ1-1
d_call: -
cdr3_aa: CAMSGGGNTEAFF
cdr3_nt: TGTGCCATGAGTGGTGGGGGGAACACTGAAGCTTTCTTT

clone_size: many
v_call: TRBV15
j_call: TRBJ1-3
d_call: -
cdr3_aa: CATSRGQARGNTIYF
cdr3_nt: TGTGCCACCAGCAGAGGTCAGGCCCGCGGAAACACCATATATTTT

clone_size: many
v_call: TRBV5-1
j_call: TRBJ2-1
d_call: TRBD2
cdr3_aa: CASTGLAGQNEQFF
cdr3_nt: TGCGCCAGTACCGGACTAGCGGGGCAAAATGAGCAGTTCTTC

clone_size: many
v_call: TRBV7-9
j_call: TRBJ2-5
d_call: -
cdr3_aa: CASTEGVRETQYF
cdr3_nt: TGTGCCAGCACTGAAGGGGTTCGAGAGACCCAGTACTTC

clone_size: many
v_call: TRBV11-1
j_call: TRBJ2-1
d_call: TRBD2
cdr3_aa: CASSPRASGAQNEQFF
cdr3_nt: TGTGCCAGCAGCCCTAGGGCTAGCGGGGCGCAGAATGAGCAGTTCTTC

clone_size: many
v_call: TRBV12-3/TRBV12-4
j_call: TRBJ2-7
d_call: -
cdr3_aa: CASSFRGSLKSSYEQYF
cdr3_nt: TGTGCCAGCAGTTTTCGGGGTTCTTTGAAGAGCTCCTACGAGCAGTACTTC

clone_size: -
v_call: TRBV5-1
j_call: TRBJ2-2
d_call: TRBD1
cdr3_aa: CASSRQTGKDTGELFF
cdr3_nt: TGCGCCAGCAGCCGACAGACAGGGAAGGACACCGGGGAGCTGTTTTTT

clone_size: many
v_call: TRBV7-2
j_call: TRBJ2-1
d_call: -
cdr3_aa: CASSGREQTPYNEQFF
cdr3_nt: TGTGCCAGCAGCGGCAGGGAACAGACGCCTTACAATGAGCAGTTCTTC

clone_size: many
v_call: TRBV5-1
j_call: TRBJ1-5
d_call: -
cdr3_aa: CASSLSGRSNQPQHF
cdr3_nt: TGCGCCAGCAGCTTGAGTGGTAGGAGCAATCAGCCCCAGCATTTT

clone_size: many
v_call: TRBV27
j_call: TRBJ1-1
d_call: -
cdr3_aa: CASSFGGGEAFF
cdr3_nt: TGTGCCAGCAGTTTCGGCGGGGGCGAAGCTTTCTTT

clone_size: many
v_call: TRBV7-2
j_call: TRBJ1-1
d_call: -
cdr3_aa: CASSRRARDYTEAFF
cdr3_nt: TGTGCCAGCAGCAGGAGAGCCCGTGATTACACTGAAGCTTTCTTT

clone_size: -
v_call: TRBV18
j_call: TRBJ1-5
d_call: -
cdr3_aa: CASRDRFDQPQHF
cdr3_nt: TGTGCCAGCCGAGACAGGTTCGATCAGCCCCAGCATTTT

clone_size: many
v_call: TRBV5-1
j_call: TRBJ1-1
d_call: -
cdr3_aa: CASSLIGAGNTEAFF
cdr3_nt: TGCGCCAGCAGCTTGATAGGGGCGGGGAACACTGAAGCTTTCTTT

clone_size: many
v_call: TRBV12-3/TRBV12-4
j_call: TRBJ2-7
d_call: -
cdr3_aa: CASTPDSSSYEQYF
cdr3_nt: TGTGCCAGCACCCCGGACAGCAGCTCCTACGAGCAGTACTTC

clone_size: many
v_call: TRBV5-6
j_call: TRBJ1-6
d_call: -
cdr3_aa: CASSGGTGTNSPLHF
cdr3_nt: TGTGCCAGCAGCGGTGGGACGGGCACTAATTCACCCCTCCACTTT

clone_size: many
v_call: TRBV5-1
j_call: TRBJ2-5
d_call: -
cdr3_aa: CASSNTRGETQYF
cdr3_nt: TGCGCCAGCAGCAATACACGGGGGGAGACCCAGTACTTC

clone_size: many
v_call: TRBV10-3
j_call: TRBJ1-1
d_call: -
cdr3_aa: CAIRDNTEAFF
cdr3_nt: TGTGCCATCAGGGACAACACTGAAGCTTTCTTT

clone_size: -
v_call: TRBV7-7
j_call: TRBJ2-2
d_call: TRBD1
cdr3_aa: CASRDSPNTGELFF
cdr3_nt: TGTGCTAGCAGGGACAGCCCGAACACCGGGGAGCTGTTTTTT

clone_size: many
v_call: TRBV7-8
j_call: TRBJ1-2
d_call: -
cdr3_aa: CASSLGGGGYGYTF
cdr3_nt: TGTGCCAGCAGCTTAGGCGGGGGGGGCTATGGCTACACCTTC

clone_size: many
v_call: TRBV4-1
j_call: TRBJ1-1
d_call: -
cdr3_aa: CASSQDSGTEGTEAFF
cdr3_nt: TGCGCCAGCAGCCAAGATTCAGGAACAGAAGGCACTGAAGCTTTCTTT

clone_size: many
v_call: TRBV28
j_call: TRBJ2-2
d_call: -
cdr3_aa: CASRAMGTGELFF
cdr3_nt: TGTGCCAGCAGAGCCATGGGCACCGGGGAGCTGTTTTTT

clone_size: many
v_call: TRBV5-1
j_call: TRBJ1-4
d_call: -
cdr3_aa: CASSPTGNSGEKLFF
cdr3_nt: TGCGCCAGCAGCCCCACAGGGAATTCCGGGGAAAAACTGTTTTTT

clone_size: many
v_call: TRBV19
j_call: TRBJ2-2
d_call: -
cdr3_aa: CASSIRGANTGELFF
cdr3_nt: TGTGCCAGTAGTATAAGGGGGGCGAACACCGGGGAGCTGTTTTTT

clone_size: many
v_call: TRBV5-1
j_call: TRBJ2-1
d_call: -
cdr3_aa: CASSLDIGGSSNEQFF
cdr3_nt: TGCGCCAGCAGCTTGGACATTGGGGGGTCCTCCAATGAGCAGTTCTTC

clone_size: many
v_call: TRBV20-1
j_call: TRBJ2-3
d_call: TRBD2
cdr3_aa: CSARDQTSGAADTQYF
cdr3_nt: TGCAGTGCTAGAGACCAGACTAGCGGGGCGGCGGATACGCAGTATTTT

clone_size: many
v_call: TRBV7-9
j_call: TRBJ1-2
d_call: -
cdr3_aa: CASSLADAGYGYTF
cdr3_nt: TGTGCCAGCAGCTTAGCGGACGCTGGCTATGGCTACACCTTC

clone_size: many
v_call: TRBV5-6
j_call: TRBJ2-1
d_call: -
cdr3_aa: CASSLIGDEQFF
cdr3_nt: TGTGCCAGCAGTTTGATAGGGGATGAGCAGTTCTTC

clone_size: many
v_call: TRBV3-1
j_call: TRBJ2-3
d_call: TRBD2
cdr3_aa: CASSQEVLAGVTQYF
cdr3_nt: TGTGCCAGCAGCCAAGAAGTCCTAGCGGGGGTTACGCAGTATTTT

clone_size: many
v_call: TRBV7-2
j_call: TRBJ2-3
d_call: -
cdr3_aa: CASSLAPGADTQYF
cdr3_nt: TGTGCCAGCAGCTTAGCCCCCGGGGCAGATACGCAGTATTTT

clone_size: many
v_call: TRBV7-3
j_call: TRBJ2-2
d_call: TRBD1
cdr3_aa: CASSLRTGEDTGELFF
cdr3_nt: TGTGCCAGCAGCTTAAGGACAGGGGAGGACACCGGGGAGCTGTTTTTT

clone_size: many
v_call: TRBV29-1
j_call: TRBJ1-2
d_call: -
cdr3_aa: CSVGGATVSGYGYTF
cdr3_nt: TGCAGCGTTGGGGGAGCAACCGTCTCCGGCTATGGCTACACCTTC

clone_size: -
v_call: TRBV6-6
j_call: TRBJ1-3
d_call: -
cdr3_aa: CASSFKGDSGNTIYF
cdr3_nt: TGTGCCAGCAGCTTTAAAGGGGACTCTGGAAACACCATATATTTT

clone_size: many
v_call: TRBV29-1
j_call: TRBJ2-3
d_call: -
cdr3_aa: CSVEDPRSDTQYF
cdr3_nt: TGCAGCGTTGAAGATCCGAGGTCAGATACGCAGTATTTT

clone_size: many
v_call: TRBV27
j_call: TRBJ1-1
d_call: -
cdr3_aa: CASSLSRQNTEAFF
cdr3_nt: TGTGCCAGCAGTTTATCGAGGCAGAACACTGAAGCTTTCTTT

clone_size: many
v_call: TRBV6-1
j_call: TRBJ1-5
d_call: -
cdr3_aa: CASSEKGLNQPQHF
cdr3_nt: TGTGCCAGCAGTGAAAAGGGGTTGAATCAGCCCCAGCATTTT

clone_size: few
v_call: TRBV5-5
j_call: TRBJ1-6
d_call: TRBD1
cdr3_aa: CASSIGTGYSPLHF
cdr3_nt: TGTGCCAGCAGCATAGGGACAGGCTATTCACCCCTCCACTTT

clone_size: many
v_call: TRBV29-1
j_call: TRBJ2-2
d_call: TRBD2
cdr3_aa: CSVAKLAGSDGELFF
cdr3_nt: TGCAGCGTTGCAAAACTAGCGGGGAGTGACGGGGAGCTGTTTTTT

clone_size: many
v_call: TRBV3-1
j_call: TRBJ2-7
d_call: -
cdr3_aa: CASSPRQDPSYEQYF
cdr3_nt: TGTGCCAGCAGCCCTCGACAGGACCCCTCCTACGAGCAGTACTTC

clone_size: many
v_call: TRBV5-8
j_call: TRBJ1-1
d_call: -
cdr3_aa: CASSLTGHLNTEAFF
cdr3_nt: TGTGCCAGCAGCTTGACAGGCCATCTGAACACTGAAGCTTTCTTT

clone_size: -
v_call: TRBV20-1
j_call: TRBJ2-1
d_call: TRBD2
cdr3_aa: CSAYLAGTYNEQFF
cdr3_nt: TGTAGTGCTTACCTAGCGGGAACCTACAATGAGCAGTTCTTC

clone_size: many
v_call: TRBV12-3/TRBV12-4
j_call: TRBJ1-5
d_call: TRBD1
cdr3_aa: CASSPGTGSYQPQHF
cdr3_nt: TGTGCCAGCAGTCCAGGGACAGGGAGTTATCAGCCCCAGCATTTT

clone_size: many
v_call: TRBV24-1
j_call: TRBJ2-2
d_call: TRBD1
cdr3_aa: CATSDSPQGTGELFF
cdr3_nt: TGTGCCACCAGTGATTCCCCACAGGGGACCGGGGAGCTGTTTTTT

clone_size: many
v_call: TRBV11-2
j_call: TRBJ2-7
d_call: -
cdr3_aa: CASSTGFYEQYF
cdr3_nt: TGTGCCAGCAGCACGGGGTTCTACGAGCAGTACTTC

clone_size: many
v_call: TRBV20-1
j_call: TRBJ2-3
d_call: -
cdr3_aa: CSASGARATDTQYF
cdr3_nt: TGCAGTGCTAGTGGGGCCAGGGCCACAGATACGCAGTATTTT